This T cell receptor (beta chain) was recovered during a study of T cell responses to AZD1222 COVID-19 vaccine (dated by TCRdb to 2020 to 2022). Describing the broader study: AZD1222 recipients with second doses at about 4 weeks or about 12 weeks were pooled, because spike-specific TCR depth and breadth did not differ between schedules. TCR sequencing covered over 230 trial participants: about 210 given two doses of AZD1222 and approximately 25 given two doses of MenACWY control vaccine. Trial participants were enrolled by age into subgroups of 18-55, 56-69 and 70-plus years, and 148, 28 and 57 TCR-sequenced participants, respectively, were included in these subgroups.

Results the study describes overall, beyond this receptor: The 56-69-year group was small, and its depth increase did not reach significance, likely because of low power. CD4 TCRs associated with the vaccine covered the entire spike protein, and the dominant responses were in regions 160-218 and 743-854. Conclusions about previously exposed vaccinees were limited because only six AZD1222 recipients were SARS-CoV-2 seropositive at baseline. Participants were mostly white British and included more females than males, and it was suggested by the authors that clonal diversity may have been underestimated. Reportedly, close to half of the unique spike-specific TCRs recognized epitopes lying outside the regions that are mutated in the B.1.351 and B.1.1.7 variants. After two AZD1222 doses, both the breadth and the depth of spike-specific TCRs were significantly higher than at day 0 and than in MenACWY recipients. Because no day 14 peak-response samples were available, repertoires were characterized only after the peak T cell response.

The CDR3 regions of human TCRbeta chains were subjected to immunosequencing. In the source study's methods: TCRs in the repertoires were matched against a reference library of SARS-CoV-2-specific TCRs that had been generated with the MIRA antigen-specificity platform. Breadth was defined as the fraction of unique TCRs that were SARS-CoV-2-associated. Depth was defined as the fraction of total T cells that were SARS-CoV-2-associated. Using the MIRA data, every spike-specific TCR was mapped to the spike region that the TCR reacted to and assigned to either a CD4 or a CD8 class. Log10-transformed breadth and depth values were compared by one-way ANOVA with Sidak's multiple comparisons tests. Held by TCRdb, this immuneACCESS table contains in-frame sequences only and omits some clones. Under half of the omission traces to an unresolved V gene where checked; the cause of the rest is unknown. That table furnishes V, J and clone size, whereas the DNA furnished D and trimming. The sample table holds more than 110,000 clones, of which approximately 90% were seen once. About 3.8% of the sample lies in the top ten.

Taken with the paper, the label for time point translates to: baseline before first vaccination. The vaccinee samples were drawn from two UK trials, COV001 and COV002, one of which was a single-blind randomized controlled phase 2/3 trial testing AZD1222 (ChAdOx1 nCoV-19) in healthy adults. For TCRbeta chain sequencing, PBMC samples from trial participants were taken at day 0 and at day 28 after the second dose. Concerning this clone: No cognate antigen has been identified for it. Within one base of it there is no much larger clone, and no base qualities were kept.

The CDR3 covers 15 residues, taking in both the cysteine and the phenylalanine. Only CDR3 DNA is held: 45 bases, read in frame from base 1. V is clipped by 4 bases and J by 8 bases, and the sequence between their germline boundaries is 19 bases long. Based on the germline V gene, the CDR1 and CDR2 sequences are SGHRS and YFSETQ. The chain joins TRBV5-1 to TRBJ2-4; the best D guess is TRBD2, with 7 bases matching. This receptor was identified in an adult in good health. The material was peripheral blood, obtained on day 0 of AZD1222 vaccination. The CDR3: CASSRKTGREDIQYF. The DNA is TGCGCCAGCAGCCGAAAGACAGGCCGGGAGGACATTCAGTACTTC.